These 29 T cell receptor beta chains were sequenced from one sample in a study of CD8 T cells in Susac syndrome. A quantity of about 0.5 to 1 ug RNA underwent reverse transcription using random hexamers. TCRdb reanalysed the immunoSEQ multiplex PCR reads using MiXCR and keeps one entry per CDR3 protein. This table holds about 240,000 distinct CDR3 sequences, less than 96% found once. Sequencing input: CD4+ T cells from PBMCs. Source of these receptors: a human donor with Susac syndrome.

A note on this clonotype: A read error may account for a junction end that differs from germline. The rearrangement links TRBV20-1 to TRBJ1-2, with no clear D. In germline, CDR1 is DFQATT, CDR2 SNEGSKA (reference sequence). The length of the CDR3 is 11 residues. For the CDR3, the DNA is TGCAGTGCCCGAAGAGGAACAATGTCTTCCTTC. It yields the protein CSARRGTMSSF.

This clonotype was seen only once. This sequence joins TRBV20-1 and TRBJ2-5, with D perhaps TRBD2 (5 bases). Germline assignment: CDR1 DFQATT and CDR2 SNEGSKA (reference sequence). This CDR3 has 15 residues. Trimming stripped 0 bases from V and 5 bases from J, with 16 bases between. The CDR3: CSARDPGGLWETQYF. In DNA form, the CDR3 reads TGCAGTGCTAGAGATCCTGGCGGACTTTGGGAGACCCAGTACTTC.

This clonotype appeared a single time. The rearrangement joins TRBV20-1 to TRBJ2-7; no reliable D call. Germline CDR1 and CDR2: DFQATT and SNEGSKA (reference sequence). Trimming shortened V by 1 base and J by 3 bases, and 4 bases separated the two germline ends. This CDR3 is built from 11 residues. CDR3 coding DNA: TGCAGTGCTAGAGCTGACTACGAGCAGTACTTC. Translation: CSARADYEQYF.

The gene calls are TRBV28 and TRBJ2-6; maybe TRBD1 (6 bases). In germline, CDR1 is MDHEN, CDR2 SYDVKM. The CDR3 is 17 residues long. Between the trimmed V and J ends, which lost 7 bases and 0 bases, there was a span of 16 bases. CDR3 residues: CASMGASSSSGANVLTF. DNA of the CDR3: TGTGCCAGCATGGGGGCTTCCTCTAGCTCTGGGGCCAACGTCCTGACTTTC.

Remarks on this clonotype: This is likely a read error, given that the CDR3 carries no conserved phenylalanine or tryptophan at its end. V gene TRBV18 combines with J gene TRBJ1-5, with a tentative D call TRBD1 (5 bases). CDR1 is KGHSH, CDR2 LQKENI, per germline. Trimming removed 5 bases from V and 4 bases from J, with 15 bases in between. This CDR3 has 15 amino acids. The CDR3, as DNA: TGTGCCAGCTCATATGACGGGGGTGGTAATCAGCCCCAGCATTGT. This gives the protein CASSYDGGGNQPQHC.

This chain joins TRBV11-2 and TRBJ2-1; the D is unclear. CDR1 and CDR2 (germline): SGHAT, FQNNGV. The CDR3 spans 11 residues. Trimming took 5 bases from V and 10 from J, leaving 9 bases between them. The CDR3 region is CASSIIREQFF. CDR3 coding DNA: TGTGCCAGCAGCATAATTAGGGAGCAGTTCTTC.

This clonotype was detected once. V usage is TRBV29-1 and J usage is TRBJ2-1, with 8 bases lining up with TRBD2. The V and J ends lost 7 bases and 5 bases, in that order; junction bases with no gene match: 25. The CDR3 length is 19 residues. Germline V gene data show CDR1 as SQVTM and CDR2 as ANQGSEA. This chain's CDR3 is CSDLGPFGTRPHQNNEQFF. The CDR3 DNA sequence: TGCAGCGACCTCGGACCCTTTGGGACTAGACCCCACCAAAACAATGAGCAGTTCTTC.

V and J are TRBV18 and TRBJ1-1; D not certain. V lost 0 bases, J lost 1 base, and 12 bases lay in between. CDR3 length: 16 residues. Germline lookup yields CDR1 KGHSH and CDR2 LQKENI. The CDR3 nucleotides read TGTGCCAGCTCACCACCCTGGAGCAGCACGAACACTGAAGCTTTCTTT. Residues: CASSPPWSSTNTEAFF.

The chain couples TRBV3-1 to TRBJ1-4; D uncertain. This CDR3 has 12 amino acids. From germline, CDR1 is LGHDT and CDR2 YNNKEL (reference sequence). Between the trimmed V and J ends, which lost 2 bases and 8 bases, there was a span of 6 bases. The CDR3 reads CASSQRYEKLFF. As DNA, the CDR3 is TGTGCCAGCAGCCAACGATACGAAAAACTGTTTTTT. Full variable domain (missing parts from reference TRBV3-1 and TRBJ1-4): DTAVSQTPKYLVTQMGNDKSIKCEQNLGHDTMYWYKQDSKKFLKIMFSYNNKELIINETVPNRFSPKSPDKAHLNLHINSLELGDSAVYFCASSQRYEKLFFGSGTQLSVL.

The CDR3 nucleotides are TGTGCCACCAGTAATACAGCCGATATCCAGAATGAGCAGTTCTTC. This sequence encodes CATSNTADIQNEQFF. This chain joins TRBV24-1 and TRBJ2-1; unclear D gene. CDR1 is KGHDR, CDR2 SFDVKD, per germline. The CDR3 sequence is 15 residues long. V lost 6 bases to trimming and J lost 7 bases, with 18 bases between them.

The chain links TRBV5-1 to TRBJ2-3, with D possibly TRBD2 on 6 matching bases. The CDR3 contains 14 residues. The germline V and J ends were trimmed by 2 bases and 2 bases, with 9 bases remaining between them. Germline lookup yields CDR1 SGHRS and CDR2 YFSETQ. The CDR3 DNA reads TGCGCCAGCAGCTTACAGCGGGCCACAGATACGCAGTATTTT. Protein: CASSLQRATDTQYF. The full variable domain, with the rest looked up from reference TRBV5-1 and TRBJ2-3, is KAGVTQTPRYLIKTRGQQVTLSCSPISGHRSVSWYQQTPGQGLQFLFEYFSETQRNKGNFPGRFSGRQFSNSRSEMNVSTLELGDSALYLCASSLQRATDTQYFGPGTRLTVL.

This chain joins TRBV7-8 and TRBJ2-2, with D perhaps TRBD2 (5 bases). The germline gives CDR1 SGHVS, CDR2 FQNEAQ. This CDR3 has 13 amino acids. Trimming removed 1 base at V and 11 bases at J, with 11 bases between. The CDR3 region is CASSLGRGSELFF. CDR3 sequence (DNA): TGTGCCAGCAGCTTAGGTAGAGGGAGCGAGCTGTTTTTT.

The chain combines TRBV29-1 with TRBJ1-3, with D perhaps TRBD1 (5 bases). V was trimmed by 6 bases and J by 4 bases, leaving 10 bases between them. This CDR3 has 12 residues. Germline V gives CDR1 SQVTM, CDR2 ANQGSEA. CDR3 DNA sequence: TGCAGCGTCGGGACTGACGGAAACACCATATATTTT. Protein: CSVGTDGNTIYF.

V and J are TRBV7-2 and TRBJ2-5; TRBD1 is a possible D gene (5 bases). The CDR3 is 14 residues long. Germline values: CDR1 SGHTA, CDR2 FQGNSA. V was shortened by 1 base and J by 2 bases, with 8 bases between the two germline ends. The CDR3, as DNA: TGTGCCAGCAGCTTAGGCAGGGCGCAAGAGACCCAGTACTTC. It translates to CASSLGRAQETQYF.

The genes are TRBV29-1 and TRBJ2-7; D may be TRBD1 (5 bases). V shed 7 bases and J shed 0 bases, with 13 bases lying between them. CDR1 is SQVTM and CDR2 is ANQGSEA in the germline V gene. CDR3 length equals 13 residues. DNA for the CDR3: TGCAGCGCTGGGCGTGACAGCTCCTACGAGCAGTACTTC. Translation gives CSAGRDSSYEQYF.

This chain connects TRBV7-3 to TRBJ2-1, with TRBD2 as a possible D gene (5 bases). CDR3 length: 13 residues. The germline V gene has CDR1 SGHTA and CDR2 FQGTGA. The V end was cut by 2 bases, the J end by 10 bases, with 12 bases between. The CDR3 spells CASSLGVREEQFF. CDR3 bases: TGTGCCAGCAGCTTAGGGGTCCGGGAAGAGCAGTTCTTC. Full variable domain (outside the CDR3, taken from reference TRBV7-3 and TRBJ2-1): GAGVSQTPSNKVTEKGKYVELRCDPISGHTALYWYRQSLGQGPEFLIYFQGTGAADDSGLPNDRFFAVRPEGSVSTLKIQRTERGDSAVYLCASSLGVREEQFFGPGTRLTVL.

This chain uses TRBV25-1 with TRBJ1-1; no firm D call. The CDR3 has 13 residues. Trimming stripped 7 bases from V and 4 bases from J, with 13 bases between. Germline CDR1 and CDR2: MGHDK and SYGVNS. The CDR3 sequence is CASTREGFTEAFF. DNA of the CDR3: TGTGCCAGCACACGGGAGGGCTTCACTGAAGCTTTCTTT.

V and J are TRBV4-1 and TRBJ1-1; weak D call: TRBD1 (5 bases). Trimming took 3 bases from V and 11 from J, leaving 16 bases between them. Germline V gene data show CDR1 as MGHRA and CDR2 as YSYEKL. The CDR3 has 13 amino acids. This CDR3 is CASSQGPGLRAFF. The DNA of the CDR3 is TGCGCCAGCAGCCAGGGTCCAGGGTTACGGGCTTTCTTT.

The genes are TRBV2 and TRBJ1-5, with 9 bases lining up with TRBD1. The V gene's germline CDR1 is SNHLY and CDR2 FYNNEI. There are 14 residues in the CDR3. Losses at the gene ends were 3 bases for V and 5 bases for J; bases not matched to a gene: 2. CDR3 nucleotide sequence: TGTGCCAGCAGTGAGGGGACAGGGTATCAGCCCCAGCATTTT. It yields the protein CASSEGTGYQPQHF.

This clonotype was picked up one time. The V gene is TRBV20-1, the J gene TRBJ2-3; TRBD2 matches at 13 bases. CDR3 length equals 14 residues. Looked up from germline, CDR1 is DFQATT and CDR2 is SNEGSKA (reference sequence). The ends lost 8 bases at V and 3 bases at J; junction bases unmatched: 5. The CDR3 here is CSSPLAGGTDTQYF. The CDR3 coding sequence is TGCAGTTCGCCACTAGCGGGAGGGACAGATACGCAGTATTTT.

In its sample, this clonotype was seen once. The rearrangement links TRBV12-3 or TRBV12-4 to TRBJ2-2; D is uncertain. The CDR3 length is 13 residues. The V end lost 6 bases, the J end lost 3 bases, and 8 bases lay between the germline ends. CDR3 in amino acids: CASRPRYTGELFF. CDR3 nucleotides: TGTGCCAGCAGACCTCGATACACCGGGGAGCTGTTTTTT.

This rearrangement joins TRBV3-1 to TRBJ2-1; the match to TRBD2 covers 7 bases. J was trimmed by 8 bases and V by 1 base; bases with no gene match: 11. CDR1 LGHDT and CDR2 YNNKEL come from the germline V gene (reference sequence). This CDR3 spans 16 amino acids. The CDR3 coding sequence is TGTGCCAGCAGCCAAGGGTCGGGACTAAGCCCCTATGAGCAGTTCTTC. As protein: CASSQGSGLSPYEQFF.

The chain recombines TRBV20-1 with TRBJ2-7; D ambiguous. The germline CDR1 and CDR2 sequences are DFQATT and SNEGSKA (reference sequence). The CDR3 is made up of 13 amino acids. Trimming stripped 2 bases from V and 3 bases from J, with 11 bases between. The CDR3 loop reads CSARWQLYYEQYF. DNA of the CDR3: TGCAGTGCTAGATGGCAGCTATACTACGAGCAGTACTTC.

The rearrangement joins TRBV28 to TRBJ1-5; D may be TRBD1 (5 bases). V lost 7 bases and J lost 0, with 10 bases in between. Per the germline V gene, CDR1 is MDHEN and CDR2 is SYDVKM. This CDR3 comprises 14 residues. CDR3 coding DNA: TGTGCCAGCACTCGACAGTTTAGCAATCAGCCCCAGCATTTT. Protein sequence: CASTRQFSNQPQHF.

The CDR3, as DNA: TGTGCCAGCAGCGTAGCAGGGATGGATGGCTACACCTTC. This gives the protein CASSVAGMDGYTF. The J gene is TRBJ1-2, the V gene TRBV9; D is perhaps TRBD1 (5 bases). The CDR3 has 13 amino acids. Trimming cost V 0 bases and J 6 bases, with 9 bases left between them. Germline values: CDR1 SGDLS, CDR2 YYNGEE. The entire variable domain, with the rest obtained from reference TRBV9 and TRBJ1-2, is as follows: DSGVTQTPKHLITATGQRVTLRCSPRSGDLSVYWYQQSLDQGLQFLIQYYNGEERAKGNILERFSAQQFPDLHSELNLSSLELGDSALYFCASSVAGMDGYTFGSGTRLTVV.

This clonotype has a single count. CDR3 DNA: TGTGCCAGCAGTTACTCAGGTGGAAACACCATATATTTT. Residues: CASSYSGGNTIYF. V usage is TRBV6-6 and J usage is TRBJ1-3; D gene uncertain. This CDR3 is built from 13 residues. Germline V lookup: CDR1 MNHNY, CDR2 SVGAGI (reference sequence). V was clipped by 0 bases and J by 3 bases, with 3 bases between them.

The V call is TRBV28, the J call TRBJ1-2; 10 bases are a match to TRBD1. The V segment lost 6 bases and the J segment 3 bases; nucleotides outside the gene matches: 7. Germline-derived CDR1 and CDR2 are MDHEN and SYDVKM. The CDR3 is 15 amino acids. The CDR3 bases are TGTGCCAGCAGAATTTGGGACAGGGGTTACTATGGCTACACCTTC. This translates into CASRIWDRGYYGYTF.

The V gene is TRBV7-6, the J gene TRBJ2-7, with D unresolved. V lost 5 bases to trimming and J lost 3 bases, with 14 bases between them. Germline assignment: CDR1 SGHVS and CDR2 FNYEAQ. This CDR3 spans 14 amino acids. The CDR3 DNA sequence: TGTGCCAGCAGCCGTTCGGTAAGGGACTACGAGCAGTACTTC. It translates to CASSRSVRDYEQYF.

The chain combines TRBV4-1 with TRBJ2-1, with D possibly being TRBD2 (6 bases). CDR1 is MGHRA and CDR2 is YSYEKL in the germline V gene. The CDR3 is 17 amino acids. V was pared by 4 bases and J by 7 bases, with 23 bases between. The CDR3 sequence is CASSRRAGDALGNEQFF. The CDR3 DNA sequence: TGCGCCAGCAGCCGGAGGGCCGGAGACGCTCTGGGGAATGAGCAGTTCTTC.